This entry lists 25 T cell receptor beta chains sequenced from one sample in a study of T-cell memory formation after mild COVID-19. A single record per CDR3 protein comes from TCRdb applying MiXCR to the 5' RACE reads. The sample holds around 140,000 distinct CDR3 sequences, 6% seen once. The sample taken for sequencing was PBMCs or a T cell subset sorted from them (not recorded which). These receptors all stem from an adult woman who had mild COVID-19 (a few samples of this study predate the infection). Cell type and time point are not known.

This clonotype has ten or more counts. This chain uses TRBV7-3 with TRBJ2-3; D is unclear. Per germline, CDR1 SGHTA and CDR2 FQGTGA. The V end was cut by 3 bases, the J end by 2 bases, with 9 bases between. CDR3 length: 14 amino acids. The CDR3: CASSFGGYTDTQYF. The CDR3 DNA follows: TGTGCCAGCAGCTTCGGTGGATACACAGATACGCAGTATTTT.

This clonotype has a handful of counts. The gene calls are TRBV7-9 and TRBJ2-7; the match to TRBD1 covers 10 bases. The V segment lost 7 bases and the J segment 3 bases; nucleotides outside the gene matches: 12. Germline CDR1 SEHNR, CDR2 FQNEAQ (reference sequence). The CDR3 sequence is 16 residues long. CDR3 nucleotide sequence: TGTGCCAGCACCCTAGGGGTGGGGACAGGGGTCTACGAGCAGTACTTC. It codes for CASTLGVGTGVYEQYF.

This clonotype was recorded a few times. This chain joins TRBV7-8 and TRBJ2-4, with D perhaps TRBD2 (5 bases). The CDR3 is 16 residues long. V was pared by 5 bases and J by 0 bases, with 14 bases between. The germline CDR1 and CDR2 sequences are SGHVS and FQNEAQ. The DNA of the CDR3 is TGTGCCAGCAGCCTAAAGGAGGACCGAGCCAAAAACATTCAGTACTTC. Translating it yields CASSLKEDRAKNIQYF. Full variable domain (missing parts from reference TRBV7-8 and TRBJ2-4): GAGVSQSPRYKVAKRGQDVALRCDPISGHVSLFWYQQALGQGPEFLTYFQNEAQLDKSGLPSDRFFAERPEGSVSTLKIQRTQQEDSAVYLCASSLKEDRAKNIQYFGAGTRLSVL.

In its sample, this clonotype was seen a few times. V is TRBV4-2 and J is TRBJ1-2; D not certain. The V end lost 0 bases, the J end lost 11 bases, and 10 bases lay between the germline ends. This CDR3 contains 12 residues. Germline loops: CDR1 LGHNA, CDR2 YNFKEQ. CDR3 in DNA: TGTGCCAGCAGCCAAGATCGGTTGCGATACACCTTC. It encodes CASSQDRLRYTF.

Many counts were recorded for this clonotype. The V call is TRBV7-3, the J call TRBJ2-5; 8 bases fit TRBD1. With 1 base clipped from V and 2 bases from J, the junction kept 9 bases outside the gene matches. The CDR3 is 17 amino acids. Germline lookup yields CDR1 SGHTA and CDR2 FQGTGA. The CDR3 DNA reads TGTGCCAGCAGCTTAAGGAGGCCCGGACAGGGACAAGAGACCCAGTACTTC. It codes for CASSLRRPGQGQETQYF.

This clonotype was seen ten or more times. The genes are TRBV10-3 and TRBJ1-4, with D hard to call. V lost 2 bases and J 7 bases, leaving 8 bases between the germline ends. The germline CDR1 and CDR2 sequences are ENHRY and SYGVKD. The CDR3 consists of 13 residues. This CDR3 reads CAISEPRREKLFF. The CDR3 region has the DNA TGTGCCATCAGTGAGCCGAGGCGTGAAAAACTGTTTTTT.

In its sample, this clonotype was seen a few times. This chain joins TRBV9 and TRBJ2-2; 10 bases are shared with TRBD2. The CDR3 extends over 16 amino acids. Germline CDR1 is SGDLS and CDR2 is YYNGEE. Unmatched junction bases numbered 4, after V lost 1 base and J lost 4 bases. CDR3 DNA: TGTGCCAGCAGCGTAAGTGGACTAGCGGCCACCGGGGAGCTGTTTTTT. Its protein is CASSVSGLAATGELFF.

This clonotype was detected many times. The chain recombines TRBV20-1 with TRBJ1-6, with 9 positions matching TRBD1. Trimming at V came to 0 bases and at J to 10 bases, leaving 7 bases not matched to a gene. The length of the CDR3 is 15 residues. Germline V CDR1 and CDR2: DFQATT, SNEGSKA (reference sequence). The CDR3 DNA reads TGCAGTGCTAGAGATTGGGGACAGGGTGGCTCACCCCTCCACTTT. Amino acid sequence: CSARDWGQGGSPLHF.

In its sample, this clonotype was seen many times. This chain uses TRBV7-2 with TRBJ2-3, with D perhaps being TRBD1 or TRBD2 (5 bases each). Germline CDR1 and CDR2: SGHTA and FQGNSA. The CDR3 spans 17 residues. V was shortened by 0 bases and J by 10 bases, with 23 bases between the two germline ends. CDR3 region: CASSLARASSPQGAQYF. The CDR3 coding sequence is TGTGCCAGCAGCTTAGCGCGAGCTAGTAGCCCCCAGGGAGCGCAGTATTTT.

This clonotype occurred many times. The gene calls are TRBV7-9 and TRBJ2-7; no reliable D call. Trimming pared 5 bases from V and 2 bases from J, leaving 22 bases between. The CDR3 has 17 amino acids. Germline values: CDR1 SEHNR, CDR2 FQNEAQ (reference sequence). CDR3 nucleotides: TGTGCCAGCAGCCCACTTGGCGAAGGCAAAACTACCTACGAGCAGTACTTC. This encodes CASSPLGEGKTTYEQYF.

The sample holds many counts of this clonotype. This chain connects TRBV5-5 to TRBJ2-4; D perhaps matches TRBD1 (6 bases). The V end lost 5 bases, the J end lost 0 bases, and 12 bases lay between the germline ends. The CDR3 totals 15 residues. Germline values: CDR1 SGHKS, CDR2 YYEKEE (reference sequence). The CDR3 reads CASSPGVVAKNIQYF. The CDR3 DNA reads TGTGCCAGCAGTCCAGGGGTTGTAGCCAAAAACATTCAGTACTTC.

This clonotype was seen many times. The rearrangement links TRBV29-1 to TRBJ2-6; D remains unclear. The CDR3 is 13 amino acids. Germline V gene lookup returns CDR1 SQVTM and CDR2 ANQGSEA. Trimming stripped 7 bases from V and 3 bases from J, with 10 bases between. The DNA for the CDR3 is TGCAGCGGTGGTTTTTATGGGGCCAACGTCCTGACTTTC. Its protein is CSGGFYGANVLTF.

This clonotype was detected ten times or more. This rearrangement joins TRBV12-3 or TRBV12-4 to TRBJ1-1; 8 bases line up with TRBD1. This CDR3 region has 12 residues. The J segment lost 11 bases and the V segment lost 7 bases, leaving 9 bases of the junction unmatched. For the CDR3, the DNA is TGTGCCAGCATTTCCCGGACAGGGTCGGCTTTCTTT. Residues: CASISRTGSAFF.

This clonotype has a count of ten or more. The chain carries TRBV25-1 and TRBJ2-7; TRBD1 agrees at 8 bases. Germline V lookup: CDR1 MGHDK, CDR2 SYGVNS. Unmatched junction bases numbered 6, after V lost 0 bases and J lost 5 bases. CDR3 length: 15 amino acids. The CDR3 here is CASSEYRGRRDEQYF. In nucleotides, the CDR3 is TGTGCCAGCAGTGAATACAGGGGGCGCAGAGACGAGCAGTACTTC.

A few counts support this clonotype. The chain combines TRBV7-9 with TRBJ2-1, with TRBD1 matching 10 bases. This CDR3 region has 16 residues. Trimming removed 5 bases from V and 5 bases from J; junction bases left unmatched: 9. CDR1 is SEHNR, CDR2 FQNEAQ, per germline (reference sequence). The CDR3 DNA reads as TGTGCCAGCAGCCCCCGCCTTGGGACAGGGGACAATGAGCAGTTCTTC. It yields the protein CASSPRLGTGDNEQFF.

V usage is TRBV6-6 and J usage is TRBJ1-1, with D hard to call. The CDR3 runs to 11 residues. The germline CDR1 and CDR2 sequences are MNHNY and SVGAGI (reference sequence). V was clipped by 2 bases and J by 8 bases, with 6 bases between them. The CDR3 DNA reads as TGTGCCAGCAGTTACAGGAAGGAAGCTTTCTTT. It translates to CASSYRKEAFF.

The table lists this clonotype with a few counts. The chain links TRBV7-2 to TRBJ2-1; TRBD2 agrees at 8 bases. V shed 4 bases and J 4 bases; nucleotides not matched to a gene: 12. The CDR3 is 17 amino acids. Germline V lookup: CDR1 SGHTA, CDR2 FQGNSA. In DNA, the CDR3 is TGTGCCAGCAGCTCCCGATCCGGACTAGCCGGGTACAATGAGCAGTTCTTC. This codes for CASSSRSGLAGYNEQFF.

This chain joins TRBV12-5 and TRBJ1-5, with D possibly matching TRBD1 (6 bases). This CDR3 region has 16 residues. Germline assignment: CDR1 LGHNT and CDR2 FRNRAP. V lost 1 base to trimming and J lost 7 bases, with 17 bases between them. Written as DNA, the CDR3 is TGTGCTAGTGGTTTGGCTACAGGGTTGTTTGAGCAGCCCCAGCATTTT. Encoded protein: CASGLATGLFEQPQHF. Drawing the rest from reference TRBV12-5 and TRBJ1-5, the complete variable domain is DARVTQTPRHKVTEMGQEVTMRCQPILGHNTVFWYRQTMMQGLELLAYFRNRAPLDDSGMPKDRFSAEMPDATLATLKIQPSEPRDSAVYFCASGLATGLFEQPQHFGDGTRLSIL.

The chain employs TRBV2 and TRBJ2-3; D call uncertain. Germline V CDR1 and CDR2: SNHLY, FYNNEI. CDR3 length: 12 amino acids. Trimming took off 3 bases at V and 7 bases at J, with 8 bases between the two ends. In nucleotides, the CDR3 is TGTGCCAGCAGTGATTCGGTCAATACGCAGTATTTT. This gives the protein CASSDSVNTQYF.

This clonotype was counted ten times or more. The chain joins TRBV24-1 to TRBJ1-2; D is perhaps TRBD1 (5 bases). Germline lookup yields CDR1 KGHDR and CDR2 SFDVKD. CDR3 size: 11 residues. Trimming removed 9 bases from V and 7 bases from J, with 11 bases in between. CDR3 bases: TGTGCCACCGGGACGGAGCTTGGCTACACCTTC. It encodes CATGTELGYTF.

This clonotype was detected ten times or more. V is TRBV5-1 and J is TRBJ2-5; 7 bases line up with TRBD1. Germline V gives CDR1 SGHRS, CDR2 YFSETQ. Trimming at V came to 3 bases and at J to 5 bases, leaving 7 bases not matched to a gene. CDR3 length: 14 residues. Here the CDR3 DNA reads TGCGCCAGCAGCTCCGGACAGGTTGGCGAGACCCAGTACTTC. This gives the protein CASSSGQVGETQYF.

A few counts support this clonotype. The chain couples TRBV7-2 to TRBJ2-3; 9 nucleotides align to TRBD1. This CDR3 spans 15 amino acids. Germline V gene sequence: CDR1 SGHTA, CDR2 FQGNSA. With V trimmed by 5 bases and J by 6 bases, 9 bases remained unmatched. CDR3 loop: CASSHGQGRSDTQYF. CDR3 coding DNA: TGTGCCAGCAGCCACGGACAGGGGCGATCGGATACGCAGTATTTT.

The J gene is TRBJ2-6, the V gene TRBV7-2; 7 nucleotides line up with TRBD1. Germline V gene lookup returns CDR1 SGHTA and CDR2 FQGNSA. The V segment lost 5 bases and the J segment 0 bases; nucleotides outside the gene matches: 10. CDR3 length: 18 residues. CDR3 in amino acids: CASSRGRGRNSGANVLTF. CDR3 DNA: TGTGCCAGCAGCAGGGGGCGCGGTAGAAACTCTGGGGCCAACGTCCTGACTTTC.

This clonotype was detected ten times or more. The chain employs TRBV20-1 and TRBJ2-5; possibly TRBD2 for D (6 bases). The CDR3 has 13 residues. Deletions cut 4 bases from V and 3 bases from J, with 12 bases between. Looked up from germline, CDR1 is DFQATT and CDR2 is SNEGSKA (reference sequence). Here the CDR3 reads CSAIPAGKETQYF. For the CDR3, the DNA is TGCAGTGCTATCCCAGCGGGTAAAGAGACCCAGTACTTC.

V gene TRBV19 combines with J gene TRBJ2-6; no firm D call. Germline CDR1 is LNHDA and CDR2 is SQIVND (reference sequence). The CDR3 loop spans 16 amino acids. Trimming took 4 bases from V and 4 from J, leaving 14 bases between them. The CDR3 is CASSTATMAGANVLTF. CDR3 in DNA: TGTGCCAGTAGTACCGCGACCATGGCGGGGGCCAACGTCCTGACTTTC.